This TCR beta chain comes out of a study of shared clonotypes between healthy human individuals. The table came from immunoSEQ multiplex PCR; TCRdb's copy has only in-frame clones and leaves some out. The table shows approximately 1.5 million clones, with around 98.5% occurring only once. The specimen sequenced was naive CD4+ T cells sorted from blood. The subset here: CD45RA+ positively selected. This clonotype was sampled from a man between 25 and 39 years old in good health.

CDR3 protein: CASTPDRGTDTQYF. Here the CDR3 DNA reads TGTGCCAGCACCCCCGACAGGGGAACAGATACGCAGTATTTT. The chain links TRBV28 to TRBJ2-3, with 8 positions matching TRBD1. This CDR3 region has 14 residues. J lost 3 bases, V lost 7 bases, and 6 bases had no gene match. Per the germline V gene, CDR1 is MDHEN and CDR2 is SYDVKM.